This is a list of T cell receptor beta chains from one sample in a study of type 1 regulatory T cells. TCRdb itself ran the reads through MiXCR, one entry per CDR3 protein. The table lists roughly 68,000 distinct CDR3 sequences, around 68% of them singletons, with less than 8.5% in the top ten. These receptors' antigens are unknown. The sequencing sample was made of cultured T cells, either the whole culture or a sorted T cell fraction (not recorded which). All receptors come from a human donor in good health. Each CDR3 is given with its conserved first and last residue. A D gene is named only where the DNA matches it firmly. The size field is filled for only some rows; it gives once, few, many or a size class.

d_gene,v_gene,abundance,j_gene,CDR3nt,CDR3aa
-,TRBV10-3,-,TRBJ1-1,TGTGCCATCAGTGAGAATGAGCGGAACACTGAAGCTTTCTTT,CAISENERNTEAFF
-,TRBV20-1,-,TRBJ2-5,TGCAGTGCTGGCCCGGGGCCTACCCAAGAGACCCAGTACTTC,CSAGPGPTQETQYF
-,TRBV2,-,TRBJ2-5,TGTGCCAGCAGTGAATTGGGGGAAGGGACCCAGTACTTC,CASSELGEGTQYF
TRBD1,TRBV20-1,few,TRBJ2-5,TGCAGTGCTAGCCAACAGGGGTTCGAAGAGACCCAGTACTTC,CSASQQGFEETQYF
TRBD2,TRBV6-6,-,TRBJ2-1,TGTGCCAGCAGTAAGACTAGCGGCAGTTTCAATGAGCAGTTCTTC,CASSKTSGSFNEQFF
-,TRBV30,few,TRBJ2-2,TGTGCCTGGAGTGCCGCCGCGTCAGCGAACACCGGGGAGCTGTTTTTT,CAWSAAASANTGELFF
-,TRBV7-2,-,TRBJ1-1,TGTGCCAGCAGCTCGCCCATCATGAGAGAGACAGAAGCTTTCTTT,CASSSPIMRETEAFF
-,TRBV7-9,-,TRBJ2-7,TGTGCCAGCAGCTTAGGCCAGGGGTGGGTCGAGCAGTACTTC,CASSLGQGWVEQYF
-,TRBV5-1,many,TRBJ2-5,TGCGCCAGCAGCTTGGGACAGGATGAGAACCAGTACTTC,CASSLGQDENQYF
-,TRBV6-2/TRBV6-3,-,TRBJ2-1,TGTGCCAGCCGAGCCAAGGGATCCTACAATGAGCAGTTCTTC,CASRAKGSYNEQFF
TRBD1,TRBV15,few,TRBJ2-5,TGTGCCACCAGCGCCATTCGGACAGGGGGAAGGACCCAGTACTTC,CATSAIRTGGRTQYF
-,TRBV3-1,-,TRBJ2-3,TGTGCCAGCAGCCAAGATTGGCAGGGCGCAGATACGCAGTATTTT,CASSQDWQGADTQYF
TRBD1,TRBV18,-,TRBJ1-1,TGTGCCAGCTCATCCCAGGGGACAGGGCGTGTTAGCACTGAAGCTTTCTTT,CASSSQGTGRVSTEAFF
TRBD2,TRBV6-1,-,TRBJ2-2,TGTGCCAGCAGTGATCTAGCGGGGGCCACCGGGGAGCTGTTTTTT,CASSDLAGATGELFF
TRBD1,TRBV5-1,-,TRBJ2-7,TGCGCCAGCAGCTTGGCGGGGACAGGGCCCGCCGAGCAGTACTTC,CASSLAGTGPAEQYF
-,TRBV6-1,-,TRBJ2-1,TGTGCCAGCAGTGAAGGGGGGCAGAATGAGCAGTTCTTC,CASSEGGQNEQFF
-,TRBV7-2,-,TRBJ2-7,TGTGCCAGCACCTTAGTCGTCCCGACGTCCGAGCAGTACTTC,CASTLVVPTSEQYF
TRBD2,TRBV7-9,-,TRBJ2-7,TGTGCCAGCAGACGGACTAGCGGGAGCTCCTACGAGCAGTACTTC,CASRRTSGSSYEQYF
TRBD1,TRBV20-1,-,TRBJ2-7,TGCAGTGCTAGAGGCCCCCCGGACAGGGGGAAGTACGAGCAGTACTTC,CSARGPPDRGKYEQYF
-,TRBV5-4,once,TRBJ2-7,TGTGCCAGCAGAGGAGCATCCCAGGGGGAGCAGTACTTC,CASRGASQGEQYF
TRBD2,TRBV10-3,-,TRBJ2-1,TGTGCCATCAGCGAACTACCCACTAGCGTAGAAAATGAGCAGTTCTTC,CAISELPTSVENEQFF
-,TRBV27,-,TRBJ2-5,TGTGCCAGCAGTTCCCAGGGGGAGACCCAGTACTTC,CASSSQGETQYF
TRBD1,TRBV4-1,-,TRBJ2-1,TGCGCCAGCAGCCAAGTGGGACAGGGGGCAGATGTGCAGTTCTTC,CASSQVGQGADVQFF
-,TRBV19,-,TRBJ2-4,TGTGCCAGTAATCGAGGGGGAGGAAAAAACATTCAGTACTTC,CASNRGGGKNIQYF
-,TRBV3-1,few,TRBJ2-1,TGTGCCAGCAGCCAAGCGCGACTAAAGTACAATGAGCAGTTCTTC,CASSQARLKYNEQFF
TRBD1,TRBV7-2,few,TRBJ2-1,TGTGCCAGCAGACTGGGACAGGGTACCTACAATGAGCAGTTCTTC,CASRLGQGTYNEQFF
-,TRBV2,-,TRBJ2-1,TGTGCCAGCAGTGATGGGCTTAGACTACCCATAGGATCGAGTGAGCAGTTCTTC,CASSDGLRLPIGSSEQFF
TRBD1,TRBV4-1,-,TRBJ1-2,TGCGCCAGCAGCCCCGGGACAGGGACTTCGGGCTACACCTTC,CASSPGTGTSGYTF
-,TRBV5-6,many,TRBJ2-1,TGTGCCAGCAGCTTGCGAGGGTACAATGAGCAGTTCTTC,CASSLRGYNEQFF
-,TRBV2,-,TRBJ2-1,TGTGCCAGCAGTTCGACTAGTCTCTACAATGAGCAGTTCTTC,CASSSTSLYNEQFF
-,TRBV5-1,medium-sized,TRBJ2-5,TGCGCCAGCAGCTTCACCCAAGAGACCCAGTACTTC,CASSFTQETQYF
-,TRBV20-1,-,TRBJ1-3,TGCAGTGCTAGAGAATCGCAGGGGATGAAAAACACCATATATTTT,CSARESQGMKNTIYF
-,TRBV20-1,-,TRBJ2-3,TGCAGTGCTAGAGATCGGCCCTTGACAGATACGCAGTATTTT,CSARDRPLTDTQYF
-,TRBV20-1,-,TRBJ1-1,TGCAGTGCTAGAGATCCACGGTCGAACACTGAAGCTATCTTT,CSARDPRSNTEAIF
TRBD2,TRBV10-3,-,TRBJ2-1,TGTGCCATCATGGCCGGCGGGAGCAATGAGCAGTTCTTC,CAIMAGGSNEQFF
TRBD1,TRBV5-1,-,TRBJ2-1,TGCGCCAGCAGCTTGAGAGGGACAGGGGTTGAGAATGAGCAGTTCTTC,CASSLRGTGVENEQFF
TRBD2,TRBV20-1,-,TRBJ2-3,TGCAGTGCTTTTCTAGCGGGAGGGCCGGGAGATACGCAGTATTTT,CSAFLAGGPGDTQYF
-,TRBV20-1,-,TRBJ2-7,TGCAGTGCTAGAGATGAAAGGCCGCCGAGTTCCTACGAGCAGTACTTC,CSARDERPPSSYEQYF
TRBD1,TRBV20-1,-,TRBJ1-2,TGCAGTGCTCGCGACAGGGCCGTAGATGGCTACACCTTC,CSARDRAVDGYTF
-,TRBV12-3/TRBV12-4,-,TRBJ2-3,TGTGCCAGCAGTTATGGGTCTGCTAGCACAGATACGCAGTATTTT,CASSYGSASTDTQYF
TRBD2,TRBV7-6,once,TRBJ2-5,TGTGCCAGCAGCCCTAGTATCCCCTTACTAGCGGGAGGACAAGAGACCCAGTACTTC,CASSPSIPLLAGGQETQYF
TRBD1,TRBV6-2/TRBV6-3,-,TRBJ2-7,TGTGCCAGCAGTTACCATGGACAGGGGGCTTACGAGCAGTACTTC,CASSYHGQGAYEQYF
-,TRBV9,-,TRBJ1-1,TGTGCCAGCAGCGTGGGCAGAGCGAACACTGAAGCTTTCTTT,CASSVGRANTEAFF
TRBD2,TRBV7-9,once,TRBJ2-1,TGTGCCAGCAGCTTAGAAAGGCGTCTAGCGGGAGGATCGTACAATGAGCAGTTCTTC,CASSLERRLAGGSYNEQFF
TRBD2,TRBV5-1,-,TRBJ2-1,TGCGCCAGCAGCTCCTCTACTAGCGGGGGCTTTTTCTACAATGAGCAGTTCTTC,CASSSSTSGGFFYNEQFF